The clone carrying this T cell receptor beta chain was recorded a few times. In the original workflow: Estimation of nucleated cell counts was performed using reference gene primer amplification. The method was immunoSEQ multiplex PCR; TCRdb's version includes in-frame clones alone and lacks a portion of them. V and J calls and clone size are as listed in that table; D and trimming were resolved from the DNA. This table holds around 190,000 clones, 65% to 80% found once. The data were obtained in a study of blood T cell repertoires in COVID-19. This receptor was obtained from a woman in her forties or fifties with acute COVID-19. Sequencing was done on a sample of PBMCs or T cells enriched from blood (not recorded which).

The CDR3 DNA follows: TGTGCCAGCTCACAGACTTCCGAAGAGGGAAACACCATATATTTT. Translating it yields CASSQTSEEGNTIYF. V and J are TRBV18 and TRBJ1-3; D is unresolved. The CDR3 length is 15 residues. V was pared by 4 bases and J by 4 bases, with 14 bases between. Germline V gives CDR1 KGHSH, CDR2 LQKENI.